Below are 12 T cell receptor beta chains sequenced from a single sample in a study of blood T cell repertoires in COVID-19. The assay was immunoSEQ multiplex PCR, and TCRdb's table has in-frame clones only and misses some. The table records around 77,000 clones, more than 75% of them present only once. Sequencing was performed on peripheral blood. These receptors were collected from a woman over 75 with active or convalescent COVID-19.

V and J are TRBV5-1 and TRBJ1-1, with 8 bases that match TRBD1. The germline V gene has CDR1 SGHRS and CDR2 YFSETQ. This CDR3 contains 15 residues. The V and J ends lost 3 bases and 4 bases, in that order; junction bases with no gene match: 8. The CDR3 spells CASSSWTGPGTEAFF. The CDR3 nucleotides are TGCGCCAGCAGCTCCTGGACAGGGCCGGGCACTGAAGCTTTCTTT.

Here the CDR3 DNA reads TGTGCCAGCAGAAGGGGACAGGACTATGGCTACACCTTC. This translates into CASRRGQDYGYTF. The chain carries TRBV6-5 and TRBJ1-2, with 8 bases lining up with TRBD1. The germline gives CDR1 MNHEY, CDR2 SVGAGI. After removal of 6 bases from V and 3 bases from J, the junction contained 3 bases not matched to a gene. The CDR3 sequence is 13 residues long.

This chain joins TRBV6-4 and TRBJ1-1; weak D call: TRBD1 (5 bases). CDR1 and CDR2 (germline): MRHNA, SNTAGT. This CDR3 is built from 8 residues. V was shortened by 9 bases and J by 10 bases, with 6 bases between the two germline ends. DNA for the CDR3: TGTGCCAGGGGGGGAGCTTTCTTT. Translating gives CARGGAFF.

The chain joins TRBV6-6 to TRBJ2-1; 7 bases align to TRBD1. Germline assignment: CDR1 MNHNY and CDR2 SVGAGI (reference sequence). The CDR3 spans 14 residues. J was trimmed by 4 bases and V by 6 bases; bases with no gene match: 6. DNA for the CDR3: TGTGCCAGCAGGACAGGGATTTCTTACAATGAGCAGTTCTTC. Translation gives CASRTGISYNEQFF.

CDR3 nucleotide sequence: TGTGCCAGCAGCACTAGACTAGCCGTCGGGGAGCTGTTTTTT. Amino acid sequence: CASSTRLAVGELFF. The J gene is TRBJ2-2, the V gene TRBV7-2; 7 bases align to TRBD2. This CDR3 contains 14 residues. Germline V gene lookup returns CDR1 SGHTA and CDR2 FQGNSA. V was clipped by 5 bases and J by 7 bases; unmatched bases: 7. Combining the CDR3 with reference TRBV7-2 and TRBJ2-2 gives the whole variable domain GAGVSQSPSNKVTEKGKDVELRCDPISGHTALYWYRQSLGQGLEFLIYFQGNSAPDKSGLPSDRFSAERTGGSVSTLTIQRTQQEDSAVYLCASSTRLAVGELFFGEGSRLTVL.

The chain couples TRBV21-1 to TRBJ1-2; the listed D gene, TRBD1, was not tested against the DNA. TRBV21-1 is termed a pseudogene. CDR3 size: 15 residues. Here the CDR3 DNA reads TGTGCCAGCAGCAAAGGACAGGGAGGCTCCTATGGCTACACCTTC. Amino acids: CASSKGQGGSYGYTF.

This chain connects TRBV7-2 to TRBJ2-7; 9 bases match TRBD1. The V gene end was trimmed by 5 bases and the J gene end by 3 bases; junction bases not matched to a gene: 5. The CDR3 spans 14 residues. Germline-derived CDR1 and CDR2 are SGHTA and FQGNSA. The CDR3 spells CASSLDRGLYEQYF. In nucleotides, the CDR3 is TGTGCCAGCAGCCTGGACAGGGGTCTCTACGAGCAGTACTTC.

This rearrangement joins TRBV4-1 to TRBJ2-7, with TRBD2 matching over 9 bases. CDR3 length: 15 residues. Germline V gene data show CDR1 as MGHRA and CDR2 as YSYEKL. V shed 4 bases and J 0 bases; nucleotides not matched to a gene: 4. The CDR3 loop reads CASSPAGGRSYEQYF. The DNA for the CDR3 is TGCGCCAGCAGCCCAGCGGGGGGCCGCTCCTACGAGCAGTACTTC.

This chain links TRBV27 with TRBJ1-1; 10 bases align to TRBD1. Trimming removed 3 bases from V and 10 bases from J; junction bases left unmatched: 8. The germline V gene encodes CDR1 MNHEY and CDR2 SMNVEV (reference sequence). This CDR3 is 14 amino acids long. The CDR3 bases are TGTGCCAGCAGTTTCGAGAGACAGGGGGCGTTAGCTTTCTTT. This codes for CASSFERQGALAFF.

The chain employs TRBV30 and TRBJ2-3, with D possibly matching TRBD2 (5 bases). The CDR3 totals 12 residues. V was shortened by 5 bases and J by 4 bases, with 10 bases between the two germline ends. Per germline, CDR1 GTSNPN and CDR2 SVGIG (reference sequence). The CDR3 DNA sequence: TGTGCCTGGGGTTACGGGGCAGATACGCAGTATTTT. It specifies CAWGYGADTQYF.

The V and J genes are TRBV7-9 and TRBJ1-3, with D uncertain. Trimming pared 6 bases from V and 0 bases from J, leaving 3 bases between. From germline, CDR1 is SEHNR and CDR2 FQNEAQ (reference sequence). This CDR3 has 12 amino acids. The CDR3 here is CASRYSGNTIYF. The CDR3 region has the DNA TGTGCCAGCAGATACTCTGGAAACACCATATATTTT.

The chain links TRBV9 to TRBJ2-7; 8 bases align to TRBD1. CDR1 and CDR2 from the germline V gene are SGDLS and YYNGEE. The CDR3 sequence is 15 residues long. With V trimmed by 0 bases and J by 3 bases, 5 bases remained unmatched. CDR3 protein: CASSVDQGANYEQYF. The CDR3 nucleotides are TGTGCCAGCAGCGTAGACCAGGGGGCCAACTACGAGCAGTACTTC.